The 16 T cell receptor beta chains listed next were all sequenced from one sample in a study of beta chain features in type 1 diabetes. Every isolated RNA sample was fully reverse transcribed, so sequencing captured expressed TCRB transcripts. Sequenced by immunoSEQ multiplex PCR; TCRdb stores in-frame clones only, minus some. This table has roughly 140,000 clones, 6.9% appearing once. The sequencing sample was made of central memory CD4+ T cells from blood. The receptors stem from a woman aged 25-40 years in good health.

This clone was recorded a few times. J is TRBJ1-1 and V is TRBV6-6; 9 positions match TRBD1. The CDR3 loop spans 16 amino acids. Germline V gives CDR1 MNHNY, CDR2 SVGAGI (reference sequence). After removal of 4 bases from V and 1 base from J, the junction contained 7 bases not matched to a gene. The CDR3, as DNA: TGTGCCAGCAGTTTTGGACAGGGGAGAGGGAACACTGAAGCTTTCTTT. Encoded protein: CASSFGQGRGNTEAFF.

This clone was seen a handful of times. The chain has TRBV4-2 and TRBJ1-5; TRBD1 is a possible D gene (5 bases). This CDR3 spans 15 amino acids. CDR1 LGHNA and CDR2 YNFKEQ come from the germline V gene. With 1 base removed from V and 5 bases from J, the gap between germline ends came to 12 bases. In DNA, the CDR3 is TGTGCCAGCAGCCAAGGACAGACGATTGATCAGCCCCAGCATTTT. Translating gives CASSQGQTIDQPQHF.

The chain has TRBV18 and TRBJ2-7, with 8 nucleotides matching TRBD2. Germline values: CDR1 KGHSH, CDR2 LQKENI. J was trimmed by 5 bases and V by 5 bases; bases with no gene match: 8. CDR3 length equals 14 residues. The CDR3 region has the DNA TGTGCCAGCTCATCGACTAGCGAGTACGACGAGCAGTACTTC. This codes for CASSSTSEYDEQYF. The full variable domain, its missing parts supplied by reference TRBV18 and TRBJ2-7, is NAGVMQNPRHLVRRRGQEARLRCSPMKGHSHVYWYRQLPEEGLKFMVYLQKENIIDESGMPKERFSAEFPKEGPSILRIQQVVRGDSAAYFCASSSTSEYDEQYFGPGTRLTVT.

This clone was detected a few times. V gene TRBV7-2 combines with J gene TRBJ1-2; D is unresolved. The CDR3 consists of 13 residues. CDR1 is SGHTA, CDR2 FQGNSA, per germline. V lost 0 bases and J 13 bases, leaving 15 bases between the germline ends. CDR3: CASSLAFAGVGTF. In DNA, the CDR3 is TGTGCCAGCAGCTTAGCCTTTGCGGGAGTGGGCACCTTC.

The CDR3 DNA follows: TGCGCCAGCAGCTTTACTAGCGGGAGGGATGCAGATACGCAGTATTTT. This gives the protein CASSFTSGRDADTQYF. The chain is built from TRBV5-1 and TRBJ2-3; 13 bases align to TRBD2. With V trimmed by 2 bases and J by 4 bases, 4 bases remained unmatched. The CDR3 totals 16 residues. Germline CDR1 is SGHRS and CDR2 is YFSETQ.

This clone has just a few counts. V gene TRBV6-6 combines with J gene TRBJ1-2; TRBD1 matches at 10 bases. The CDR3 covers 16 residues. The germline V gene encodes CDR1 MNHNY and CDR2 SVGAGI (reference sequence). Trimming cost V 2 bases and J 3 bases; bases outside gene matches: 6. The chain's CDR3 is CASSYPSGTGDYGYTF. CDR3 coding DNA: TGTGCCAGCAGTTACCCCTCCGGGACAGGGGACTATGGCTACACCTTC.

The genes are TRBV5-1 and TRBJ1-1; D call uncertain. The CDR3 spans 14 residues. Germline V CDR1 and CDR2: SGHRS, YFSETQ. The V end was cut by 0 bases, the J end by 1 base, with 7 bases between. CDR3 in amino acids: CASSLGEGNTEAFF. As DNA, the CDR3 is TGCGCCAGCAGCTTGGGGGAGGGGAACACTGAAGCTTTCTTT.

This clone has at least ten counts. The chain is built from TRBV7-2 and TRBJ2-3; D is perhaps TRBD1 (6 bases). The CDR3 has 14 residues. Deletions cut 5 bases from V and 7 bases from J, with 16 bases between. Looked up from germline, CDR1 is SGHTA and CDR2 is FQGNSA. The CDR3 loop is CASSRGTPGYTQYF. CDR3 DNA sequence: TGTGCCAGCAGCAGAGGGACACCCGGTTATACGCAGTATTTT.

The rearrangement joins TRBV5-4 to TRBJ2-3; D remains unclear. Per the germline V gene, CDR1 is SGHNT and CDR2 is YYREEE (reference sequence). The CDR3 is 14 residues long. Trimming cost V 0 bases and J 4 bases, with 9 bases left between them. CDR3 bases: TGTGCCAGCAGCTTGGACAGAAGTTCAGATACGCAGTATTTT. Translating gives CASSLDRSSDTQYF.

This clone was picked up a small number of times. The chain carries TRBV7-6 and TRBJ2-3, with 7 bases fitting TRBD1. The length of the CDR3 is 14 residues. The germline V gene has CDR1 SGHVS and CDR2 FNYEAQ. Losses at the gene ends were 4 bases for V and 5 bases for J; bases not matched to a gene: 6. CDR3: CASSSGTVGDTQYF. The CDR3, as DNA: TGTGCCAGCAGCTCTGGGACAGTAGGAGATACGCAGTATTTT.

This clone turned up a few times. Other DNA sequences in this sample translate to the same CDR3. This chain connects TRBV7-2 to TRBJ2-7; 9 bases agree with TRBD2. Unmatched junction bases numbered 1, after V lost 1 base and J lost 3 bases. The V gene's germline CDR1 is SGHTA and CDR2 FQGNSA. The CDR3 is made up of 14 amino acids. The CDR3 region has the DNA TGTGCCAGCAGCTTAGGACTAGCGGACTACGAGCAGTACTTC. Its translation: CASSLGLADYEQYF.

The chain combines TRBV27 with TRBJ2-3, with D possibly TRBD1 on 6 matching bases. Germline CDR1 is MNHEY and CDR2 is SMNVEV (reference sequence). This CDR3 is built from 14 residues. Between the trimmed V and J ends, which lost 1 base and 4 bases, there was a span of 9 bases. The CDR3 sequence: CASSLWGRPDTQYF. The CDR3 nucleotides are TGTGCCAGCAGTTTATGGGGGCGGCCAGATACGCAGTATTTT.

This clone was counted only a few times. The chain is built from TRBV2 and TRBJ1-1; TRBD1 agrees at 7 bases. J gave up 8 bases and V 2 bases, and 14 bases lay outside the gene matches. The CDR3 contains 16 residues. Germline lookup yields CDR1 SNHLY and CDR2 FYNNEI. In nucleotides, the CDR3 is TGTGCCAGCAGTGAAACCTCGACAGGGATGGGTGGGGAAGCTTTCTTT. This sequence encodes CASSETSTGMGGEAFF.

The gene calls are TRBV11-3 and TRBJ2-1, with 9 bases lining up with TRBD2. The germline CDR1 and CDR2 sequences are SGHNT and YENEEA. V lost 5 bases, J lost 4 bases, and 9 bases stayed unmatched. The CDR3 has 16 residues. The CDR3 DNA sequence: TGTGCCAGCAGCGTAGGATCTAGCGGGAATTACAATGAGCAGTTCTTC. This gives the protein CASSVGSSGNYNEQFF.

In its sample, this clone was seen a few times. V usage is TRBV19 and J usage is TRBJ1-2; 7 bases align to TRBD1. The CDR3 is made up of 12 amino acids. The J segment lost 7 bases and the V segment lost 9 bases, leaving 8 bases of the junction unmatched. The germline CDR1 and CDR2 sequences are LNHDA and SQIVND (reference sequence). Here the CDR3 DNA reads TGTGCCAGCGCGACAGGGCCCCTTGGCTACACCTTC. This sequence encodes CASATGPLGYTF.

This clone was detected a few times. The J gene is TRBJ2-7, the V gene TRBV18; 9 bases align to TRBD1. Germline CDR1 reads KGHSH; CDR2 reads LQKENI. The CDR3 contains 17 residues. J lost 2 bases, V lost 4 bases, and 12 bases had no gene match. CDR3 sequence (DNA): TGTGCCAGCTCACTCCTCCCCCCGACAGGGGGGACCTACGAGCAGTACTTC. Translating it yields CASSLLPPTGGTYEQYF.